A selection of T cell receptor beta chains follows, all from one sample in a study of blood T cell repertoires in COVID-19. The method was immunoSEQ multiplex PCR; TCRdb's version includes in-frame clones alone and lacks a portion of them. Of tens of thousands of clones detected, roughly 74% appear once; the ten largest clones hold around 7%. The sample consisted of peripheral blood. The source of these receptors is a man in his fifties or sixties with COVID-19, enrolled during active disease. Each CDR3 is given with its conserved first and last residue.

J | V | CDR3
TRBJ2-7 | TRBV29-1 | CSVAEETYEQYF
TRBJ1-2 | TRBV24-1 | CATSDSGQGIFGYTF
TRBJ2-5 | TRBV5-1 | CASSLGDRGGETQYF
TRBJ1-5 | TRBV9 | CASSEGGQGDQPQHF
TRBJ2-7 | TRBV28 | CASSSPDTSSYEQYF
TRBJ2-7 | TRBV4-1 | CASSREPTGAQQYF
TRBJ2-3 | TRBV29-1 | CSVDGSGRGDTQYF
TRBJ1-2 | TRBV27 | CASRSLNSVYGYTF
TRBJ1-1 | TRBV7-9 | CASSLRQGSNTEAFF
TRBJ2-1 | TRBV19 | CASSIEGHNEQFF
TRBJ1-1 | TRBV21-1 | CASSKLRGTGGVNTEAFF
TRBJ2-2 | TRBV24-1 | CATEWTGGGGVGGELFF
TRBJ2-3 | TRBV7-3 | CASSSTGTDTQYF
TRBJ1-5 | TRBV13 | CASSLGTGLQPQHF
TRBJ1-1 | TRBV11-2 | CASSSQTGQTEAFF
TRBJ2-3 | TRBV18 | CASSLGLAGVYTDTQYF
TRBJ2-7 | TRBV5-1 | CASSFDRANEQYF
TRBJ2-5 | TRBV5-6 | CASSLPGEEETQYF
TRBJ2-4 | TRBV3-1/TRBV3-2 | CASSQTSGGPRVNIQYF
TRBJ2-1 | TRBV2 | CASSLSGRDPNEQFF
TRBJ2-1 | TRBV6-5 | CASNPGLAGVEQFF
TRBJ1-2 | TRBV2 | CASSRDRDGYGYTF
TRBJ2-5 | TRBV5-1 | CASTPGGAEETQYF
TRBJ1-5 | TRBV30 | CAWSRAGGANQPQHF
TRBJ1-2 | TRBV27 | CASSLYSNYGYTF
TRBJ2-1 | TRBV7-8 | CASSPSRLQRNEQFF
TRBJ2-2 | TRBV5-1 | CASSPNRAGELFF
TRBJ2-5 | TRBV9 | CASSGAGTVSETQYF
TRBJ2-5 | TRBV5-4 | CASSPDSGRETQYF
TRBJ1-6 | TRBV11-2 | CASSFGTGDSPLHF
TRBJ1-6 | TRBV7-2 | CASSLGQASSLHF
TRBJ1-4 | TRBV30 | CAWTKKGQGRGEKLFF
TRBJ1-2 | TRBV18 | CASSLNREYGYTF
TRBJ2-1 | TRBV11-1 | CASSQRGGPNYNEQFF
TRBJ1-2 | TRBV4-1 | CASSQEPGQDRGYTF
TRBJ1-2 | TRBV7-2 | CASSAGRNYGYTF
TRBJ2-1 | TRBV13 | CASSLPPANNEQFF
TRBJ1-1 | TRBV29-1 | CSVGRSGGRMNTEAFF
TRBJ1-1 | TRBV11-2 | CASRRQNTEAFF
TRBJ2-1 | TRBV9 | CASSPHGDYNEQFF
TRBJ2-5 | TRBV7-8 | CASSPRGEETQYF